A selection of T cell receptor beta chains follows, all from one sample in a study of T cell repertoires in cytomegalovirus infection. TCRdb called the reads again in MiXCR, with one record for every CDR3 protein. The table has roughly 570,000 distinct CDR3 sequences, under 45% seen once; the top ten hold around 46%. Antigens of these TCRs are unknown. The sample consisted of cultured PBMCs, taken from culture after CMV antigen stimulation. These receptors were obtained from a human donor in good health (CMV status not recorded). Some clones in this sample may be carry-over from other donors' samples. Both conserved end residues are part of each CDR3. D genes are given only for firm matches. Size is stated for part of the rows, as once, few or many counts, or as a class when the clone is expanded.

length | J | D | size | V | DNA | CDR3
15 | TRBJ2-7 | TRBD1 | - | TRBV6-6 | TGTGCCAGCAGTTATCTCCGGGACAGGGGCTACGAGCAGTACTTC | CASSYLRDRGYEQYF
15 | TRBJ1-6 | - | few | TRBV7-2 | TGTGCCAGCAGCCCTACGAGGGGTAAAAATTCACCCCTCCACTTT | CASSPTRGKNSPLHF
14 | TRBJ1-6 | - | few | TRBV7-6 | TGTGCCAGCAGTTGGGGCTCCTATAATTCACCCCTCCACTTT | CASSWGSYNSPLHF
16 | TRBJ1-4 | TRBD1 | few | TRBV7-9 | TGTGCCAGCAGCCTCGGACAGGATGCAACTAATGAAAAACTGTTTTTT | CASSLGQDATNEKLFF
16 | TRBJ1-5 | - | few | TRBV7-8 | TGTGCCAGCAGCTTAGTTTGGGGTAATAGCAATCAGCCCCAGCATTTT | CASSLVWGNSNQPQHF
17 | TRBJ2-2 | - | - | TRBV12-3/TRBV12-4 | TGTGCCAGCAGTCTAAAGGGGGGCTTAGAGAACACCGGGGAGCTGTTTTTT | CASSLKGGLENTGELFF
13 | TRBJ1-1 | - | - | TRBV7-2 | TGTGCCAGCAGCCGAAAACCGAACACTGAAGCTTTCTTT | CASSRKPNTEAFF
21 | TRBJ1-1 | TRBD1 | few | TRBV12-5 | TGTGCTAGTGGTTTGACACTCGGGACAGGGAAGCCCTGGTCGTTGAACACTGAAGCTTTCTTT | CASGLTLGTGKPWSLNTEAFF
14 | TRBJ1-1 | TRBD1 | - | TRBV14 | TGTGCCAGCTCCCGGGACAGTGGCATCACTGAAGCTTTCTTT | CASSRDSGITEAFF
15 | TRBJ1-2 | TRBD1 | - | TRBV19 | TGTGCCAGTAGTGTCCGGGACAGGGTCCACTATGGCTACACCTTC | CASSVRDRVHYGYTF
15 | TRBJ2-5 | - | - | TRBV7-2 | TGTGCCAGCAGCTTGAGTTCTAGCCGGTTAGAGACCCAGTACTTC | CASSLSSSRLETQYF